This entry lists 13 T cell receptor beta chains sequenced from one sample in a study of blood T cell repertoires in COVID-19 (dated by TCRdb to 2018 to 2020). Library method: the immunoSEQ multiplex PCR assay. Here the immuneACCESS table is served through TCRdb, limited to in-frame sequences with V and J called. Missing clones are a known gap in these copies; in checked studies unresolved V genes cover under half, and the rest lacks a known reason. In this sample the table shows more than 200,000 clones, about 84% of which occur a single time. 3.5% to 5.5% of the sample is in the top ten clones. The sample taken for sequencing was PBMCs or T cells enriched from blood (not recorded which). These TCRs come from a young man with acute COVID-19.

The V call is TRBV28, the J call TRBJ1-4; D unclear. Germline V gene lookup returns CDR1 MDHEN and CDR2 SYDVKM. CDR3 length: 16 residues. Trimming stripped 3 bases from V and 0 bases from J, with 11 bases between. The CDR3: CASSLPYSATNEKLFF. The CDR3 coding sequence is TGTGCCAGCAGTTTGCCTTACAGTGCAACTAATGAAAAACTGTTTTTT.

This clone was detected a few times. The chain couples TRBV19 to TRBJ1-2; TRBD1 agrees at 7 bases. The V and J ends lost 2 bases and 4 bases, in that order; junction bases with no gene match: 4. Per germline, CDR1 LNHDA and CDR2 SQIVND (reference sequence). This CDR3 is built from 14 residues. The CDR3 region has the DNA TGTGCCAGTAGTATAAGGACAGGAAGCTATGGCTACACCTTC. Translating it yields CASSIRTGSYGYTF.

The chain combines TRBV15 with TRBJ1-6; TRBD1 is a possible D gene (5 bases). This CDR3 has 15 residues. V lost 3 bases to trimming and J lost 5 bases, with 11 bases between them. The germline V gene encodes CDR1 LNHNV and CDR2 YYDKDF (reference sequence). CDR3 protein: CATSRADRDNSPLHF. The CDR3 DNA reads TGTGCCACCAGCAGGGCCGACAGAGATAATTCACCCCTCCACTTT.

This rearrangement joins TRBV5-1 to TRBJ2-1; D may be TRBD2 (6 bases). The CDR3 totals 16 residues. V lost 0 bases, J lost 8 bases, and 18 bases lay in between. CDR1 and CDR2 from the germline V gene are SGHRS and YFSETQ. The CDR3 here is CASSLGLLREYDEQFF. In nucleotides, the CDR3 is TGCGCCAGCAGCTTGGGACTACTACGGGAGTACGATGAGCAGTTCTTC.

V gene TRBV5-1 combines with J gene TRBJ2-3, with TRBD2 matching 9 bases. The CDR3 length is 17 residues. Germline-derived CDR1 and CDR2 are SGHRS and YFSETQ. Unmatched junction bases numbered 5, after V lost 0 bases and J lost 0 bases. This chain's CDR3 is CASSLGPAGGSTDTQYF. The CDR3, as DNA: TGCGCCAGCAGCTTGGGTCCCGCGGGGGGGAGCACAGATACGCAGTATTTT.

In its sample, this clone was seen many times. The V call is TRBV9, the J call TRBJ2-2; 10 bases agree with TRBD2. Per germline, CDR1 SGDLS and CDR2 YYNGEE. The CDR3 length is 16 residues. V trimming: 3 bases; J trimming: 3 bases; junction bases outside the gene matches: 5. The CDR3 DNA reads TGTGCCAGCAGCGCAGGACTAGCGGACTACACCGGGGAGCTGTTTTTT. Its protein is CASSAGLADYTGELFF.

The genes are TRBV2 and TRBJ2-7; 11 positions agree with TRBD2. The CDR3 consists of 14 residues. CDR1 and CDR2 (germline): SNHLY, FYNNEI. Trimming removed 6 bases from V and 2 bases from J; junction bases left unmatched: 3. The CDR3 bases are TGTGCCAGCAGCCATAGCGGGGGGGCCTACGAGCAGTACTTC. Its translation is CASSHSGGAYEQYF.

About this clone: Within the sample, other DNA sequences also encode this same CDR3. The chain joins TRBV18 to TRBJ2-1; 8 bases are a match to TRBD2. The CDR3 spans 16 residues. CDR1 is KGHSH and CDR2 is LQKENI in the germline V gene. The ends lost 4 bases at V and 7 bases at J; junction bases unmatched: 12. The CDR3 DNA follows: TGTGCCAGCTCACTCCGGGGGCGCGGGGGGAGTAATGAGCAGTTCTTC. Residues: CASSLRGRGGSNEQFF.

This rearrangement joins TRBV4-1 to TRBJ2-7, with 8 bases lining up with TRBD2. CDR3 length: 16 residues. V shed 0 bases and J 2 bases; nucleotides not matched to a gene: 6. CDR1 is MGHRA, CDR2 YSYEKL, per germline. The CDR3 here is CASSQDSGGQPYEQYF. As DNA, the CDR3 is TGCGCCAGCAGCCAAGATTCGGGGGGGCAACCCTACGAGCAGTACTTC.

The CDR3 protein is CASSSQGAGMNTEAFF. CDR3 nucleotide sequence: TGCGCCAGCAGCTCCCAGGGGGCGGGGATGAACACTGAAGCTTTCTTT. The V gene is TRBV5-1, the J gene TRBJ1-1; TRBD1 matches 8 bases. The CDR3 is made up of 16 amino acids. Germline CDR1 and CDR2: SGHRS and YFSETQ. J was trimmed by 0 bases and V by 3 bases; bases with no gene match: 7.

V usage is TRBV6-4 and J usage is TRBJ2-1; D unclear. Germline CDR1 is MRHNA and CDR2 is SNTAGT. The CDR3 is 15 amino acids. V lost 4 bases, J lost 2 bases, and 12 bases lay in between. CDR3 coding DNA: TGTGCCAGCAGTGCCGACATCTACCCCTACAATGAGCAGTTCTTC. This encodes CASSADIYPYNEQFF.

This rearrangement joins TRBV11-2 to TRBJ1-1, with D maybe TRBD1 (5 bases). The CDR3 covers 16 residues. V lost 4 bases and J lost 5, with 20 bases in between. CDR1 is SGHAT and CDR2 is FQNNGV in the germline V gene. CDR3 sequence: CASSSAGMGPVTEAFF. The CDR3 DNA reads TGTGCCAGCAGCTCGGCAGGGATGGGGCCTGTTACTGAAGCTTTCTTT.

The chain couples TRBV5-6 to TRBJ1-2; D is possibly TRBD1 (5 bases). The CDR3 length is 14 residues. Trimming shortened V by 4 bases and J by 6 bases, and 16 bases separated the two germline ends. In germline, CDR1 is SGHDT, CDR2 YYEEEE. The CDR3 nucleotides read TGTGCCAGCAGCACTGGCTGGACCAGGGATGGCTACACCTTC. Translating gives CASSTGWTRDGYTF.